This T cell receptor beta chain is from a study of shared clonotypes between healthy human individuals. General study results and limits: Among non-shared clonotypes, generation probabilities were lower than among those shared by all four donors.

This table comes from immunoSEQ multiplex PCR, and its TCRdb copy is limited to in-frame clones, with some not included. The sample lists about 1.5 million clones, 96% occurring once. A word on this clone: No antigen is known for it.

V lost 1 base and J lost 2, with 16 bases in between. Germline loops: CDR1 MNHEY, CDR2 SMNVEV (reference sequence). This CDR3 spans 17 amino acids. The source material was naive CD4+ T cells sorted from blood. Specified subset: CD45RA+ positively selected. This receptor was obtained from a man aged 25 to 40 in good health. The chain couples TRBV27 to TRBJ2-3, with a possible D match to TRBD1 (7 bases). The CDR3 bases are TGTGCCAGCAGTTTATGGTGGAGGGGGCCGAACACAGATACGCAGTATTTT. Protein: CASSLWWRGPNTDTQYF.